The clone carrying this T cell receptor (beta chain) was seen a few times. Its antigen is not known. This record belongs to a study of T cell repertoires in cytomegalovirus infection. The study, taken as a whole, reports: Carriage of CMV together with the relevant HLA was identifiable through cumulative public TCR beta family frequency.

Each CDR3 protein is one row after TCRdb ran MiXCR on the reads. The table lists 300,000 to 400,000 distinct CDR3 sequences, roughly 25% of them singletons, with roughly 15% in the top ten. V shed 2 bases, J shed 9 bases, and the junction held 6 bases outside the gene matches. The CDR3 contains 15 residues. Germline lookup yields CDR1 DFQATT and CDR2 SNEGSKA (reference sequence). Sample: cultured PBMCs, taken from culture after CMV antigen stimulation. The TCR comes from a human donor in good health (CMV status not recorded). Some clones in this sample may be carry-over from other donors' samples. The chain combines TRBV20-1 with TRBJ2-1, with 14 bases fitting TRBD2. The CDR3 region is CSARPTSGRGIEQFF. The DNA of the CDR3 is TGCAGTGCTAGACCGACTAGCGGGAGGGGAATTGAGCAGTTCTTC.